This entry features one T cell receptor (beta chain) sequence. The sample is drawn from a study of blood T cell repertoires in COVID-19. The wider study: Some COVID-19 samples were acute and others convalescent; all came from the United States, Italy and Spain. The cDNA or gDNA used as material had been derived from T cells, B-cell-depleted T cells, or PBMCs.

Per the germline V gene, CDR1 is SGHTA and CDR2 is FQGNSA. This CDR3 has 14 residues. The V and J ends lost 6 bases and 0 bases respectively, with 12 bases between them. As handled by the study authors: By means of reference gene primer amplification, nucleated cell counts were estimated. Using immunoSEQ multiplex PCR, the repertoire was profiled, and TCRdb retains in-frame clones only, with some absent. V, J and clone size are taken as reported in that table, and D and trimming were inferred from the DNA itself. The table shows approximately 84,000 clones, with roughly 90% occurring only once. This TCR derives from a human donor with active COVID-19. The donor label of this sample is uncertain. Sequencing was carried out using peripheral blood. The V and J genes are TRBV7-2 and TRBJ2-7; D might be TRBD2 (6 bases). CDR3 residues: CASRPRGNSYEQYF. The DNA for the CDR3 is TGTGCCAGCAGACCTCGGGGGAACTCCTACGAGCAGTACTTC.